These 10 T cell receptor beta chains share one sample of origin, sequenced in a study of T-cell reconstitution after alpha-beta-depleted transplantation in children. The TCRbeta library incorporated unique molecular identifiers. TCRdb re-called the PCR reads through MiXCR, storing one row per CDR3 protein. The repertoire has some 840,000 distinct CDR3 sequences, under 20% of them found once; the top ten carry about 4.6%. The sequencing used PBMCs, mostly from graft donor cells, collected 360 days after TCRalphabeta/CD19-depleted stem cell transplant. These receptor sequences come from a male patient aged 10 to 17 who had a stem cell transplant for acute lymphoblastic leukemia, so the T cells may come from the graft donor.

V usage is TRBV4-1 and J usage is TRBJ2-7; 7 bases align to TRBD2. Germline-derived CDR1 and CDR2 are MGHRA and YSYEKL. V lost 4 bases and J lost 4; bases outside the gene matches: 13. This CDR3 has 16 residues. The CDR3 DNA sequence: TGCGCCAGCAGCCCTTCCCGACTAGCTGGGTTATACGAGCAGTACTTC. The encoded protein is CASSPSRLAGLYEQYF.

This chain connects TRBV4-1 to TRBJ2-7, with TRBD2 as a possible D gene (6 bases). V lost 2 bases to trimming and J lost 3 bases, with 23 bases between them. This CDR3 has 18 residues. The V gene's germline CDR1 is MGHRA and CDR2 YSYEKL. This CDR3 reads CASSQFRPRRELNYEQYF. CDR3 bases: TGCGCCAGCAGCCAATTCCGGCCGAGGCGGGAACTAAACTACGAGCAGTACTTC.

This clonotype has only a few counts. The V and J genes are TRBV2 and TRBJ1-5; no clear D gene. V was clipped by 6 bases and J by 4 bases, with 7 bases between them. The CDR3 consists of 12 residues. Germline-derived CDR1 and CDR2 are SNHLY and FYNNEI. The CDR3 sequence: CASREPNQPQHF. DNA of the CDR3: TGTGCCAGCAGGGAACCAAATCAGCCCCAGCATTTT.

The CDR3 loop is CASAAGVSTDTQYF. The CDR3 DNA reads TGTGCCAGCGCAGCGGGAGTGAGTACAGATACGCAGTATTTT. The rearrangement links TRBV7-3 to TRBJ2-3, with 8 bases aligning to TRBD2. Germline V CDR1 and CDR2: SGHTA, FQGTGA. The CDR3 is made up of 14 amino acids. V dropped 8 bases and J dropped 3; count of bases not matched to a gene: 7.

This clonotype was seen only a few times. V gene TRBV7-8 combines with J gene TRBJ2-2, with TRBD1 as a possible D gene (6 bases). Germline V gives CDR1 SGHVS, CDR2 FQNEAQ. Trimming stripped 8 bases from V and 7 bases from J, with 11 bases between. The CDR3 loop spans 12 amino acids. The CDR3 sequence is CASAGVVGELFF. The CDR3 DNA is TGTGCCAGCGCAGGGGTAGTCGGGGAGCTGTTTTTT.

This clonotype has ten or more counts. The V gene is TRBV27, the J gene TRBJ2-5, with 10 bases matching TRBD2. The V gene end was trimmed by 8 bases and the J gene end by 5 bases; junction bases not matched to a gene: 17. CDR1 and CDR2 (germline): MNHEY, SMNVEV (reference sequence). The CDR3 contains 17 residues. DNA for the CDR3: TGTGCCAGCTCTAGCGGGAGAACATGGTTAAATGAGGAGACCCAGTACTTC. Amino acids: CASSSGRTWLNEETQYF.

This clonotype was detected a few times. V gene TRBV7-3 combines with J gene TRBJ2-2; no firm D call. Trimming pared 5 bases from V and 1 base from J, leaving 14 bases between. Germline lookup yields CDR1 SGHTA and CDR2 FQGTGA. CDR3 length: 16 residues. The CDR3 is CASSPLDRVNTGELFF. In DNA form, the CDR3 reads TGTGCCAGCAGCCCCCTCGACCGGGTGAACACCGGGGAGCTGTTTTTT. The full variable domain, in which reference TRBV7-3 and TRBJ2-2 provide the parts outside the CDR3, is GAGVSQTPSNKVTEKGKYVELRCDPISGHTALYWYRQSLGQGPEFLIYFQGTGAADDSGLPNDRFFAVRPEGSVSTLKIQRTERGDSAVYLCASSPLDRVNTGELFFGEGSRLTVL.

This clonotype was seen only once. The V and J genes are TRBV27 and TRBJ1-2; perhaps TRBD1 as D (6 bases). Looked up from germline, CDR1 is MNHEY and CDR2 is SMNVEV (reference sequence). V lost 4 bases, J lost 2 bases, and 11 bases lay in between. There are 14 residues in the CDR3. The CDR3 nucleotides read TGTGCCAGCAGTTCCGGACAGTCCAACTATGGCTACACCTTC. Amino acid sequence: CASSSGQSNYGYTF.

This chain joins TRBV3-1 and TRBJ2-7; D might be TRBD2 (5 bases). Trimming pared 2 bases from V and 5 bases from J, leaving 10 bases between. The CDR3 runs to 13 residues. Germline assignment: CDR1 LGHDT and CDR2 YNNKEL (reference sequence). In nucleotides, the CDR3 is TGTGCCAGCAGCCAAACTCGTAGCGACGAGCAGTACTTC. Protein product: CASSQTRSDEQYF.

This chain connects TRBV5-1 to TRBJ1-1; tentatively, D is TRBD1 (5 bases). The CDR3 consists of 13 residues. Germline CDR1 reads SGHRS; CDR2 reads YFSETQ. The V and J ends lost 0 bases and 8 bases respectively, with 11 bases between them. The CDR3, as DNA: TGCGCCAGCAGCTTGGCCGGGGGATCCGAAGCTTTCTTT. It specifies CASSLAGGSEAFF.